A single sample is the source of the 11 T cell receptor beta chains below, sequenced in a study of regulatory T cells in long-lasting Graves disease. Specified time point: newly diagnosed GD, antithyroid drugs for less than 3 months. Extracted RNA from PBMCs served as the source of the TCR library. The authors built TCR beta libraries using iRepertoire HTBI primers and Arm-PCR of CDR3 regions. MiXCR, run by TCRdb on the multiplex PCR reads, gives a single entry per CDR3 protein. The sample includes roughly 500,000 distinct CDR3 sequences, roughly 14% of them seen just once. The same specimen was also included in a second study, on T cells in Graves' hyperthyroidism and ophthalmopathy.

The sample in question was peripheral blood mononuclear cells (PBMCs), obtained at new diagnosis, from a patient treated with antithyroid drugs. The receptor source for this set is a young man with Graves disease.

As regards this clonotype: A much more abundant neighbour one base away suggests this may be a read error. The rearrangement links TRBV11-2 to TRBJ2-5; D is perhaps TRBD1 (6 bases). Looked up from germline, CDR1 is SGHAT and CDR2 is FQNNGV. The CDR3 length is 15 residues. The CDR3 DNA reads TGTGCCAGCAGCTTAGCGGGACAAAGAAAAGAGACCCGGTACTTC. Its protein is CASSLAGQRKETRYF.

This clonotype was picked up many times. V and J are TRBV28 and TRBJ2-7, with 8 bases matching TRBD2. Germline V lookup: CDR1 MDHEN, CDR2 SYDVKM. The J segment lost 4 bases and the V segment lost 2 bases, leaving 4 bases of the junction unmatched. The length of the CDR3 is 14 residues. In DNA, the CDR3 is TGTGCCAGCAGTTTACGGCGGGAGGCGTACGAGCAGTACTTC. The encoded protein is CASSLRREAYEQYF.

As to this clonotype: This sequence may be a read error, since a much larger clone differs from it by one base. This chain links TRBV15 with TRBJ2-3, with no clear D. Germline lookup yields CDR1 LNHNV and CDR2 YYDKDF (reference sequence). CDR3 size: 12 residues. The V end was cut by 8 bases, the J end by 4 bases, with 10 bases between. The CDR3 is CATSADADTQYF. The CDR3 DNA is TGTGCCACCTCGGCGGACGCAGATACGCAGTATTTT.

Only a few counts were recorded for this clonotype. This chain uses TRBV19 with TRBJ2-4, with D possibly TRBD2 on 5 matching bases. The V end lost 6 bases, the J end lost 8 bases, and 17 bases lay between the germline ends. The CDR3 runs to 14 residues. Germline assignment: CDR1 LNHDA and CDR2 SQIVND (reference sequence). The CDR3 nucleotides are TGTGCCAGTAGCGTCCGGGGTACTACGGACATTCAGTACTTC. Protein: CASSVRGTTDIQYF.

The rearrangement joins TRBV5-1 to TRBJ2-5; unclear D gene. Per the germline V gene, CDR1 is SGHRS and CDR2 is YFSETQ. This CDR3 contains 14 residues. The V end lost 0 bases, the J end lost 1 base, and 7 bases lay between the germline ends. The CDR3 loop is CASSLEASQETQYF. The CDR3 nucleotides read TGCGCCAGCAGCTTGGAAGCCAGCCAAGAGACCCAGTACTTC. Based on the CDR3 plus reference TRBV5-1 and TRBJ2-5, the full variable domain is KAGVTQTPRYLIKTRGQQVTLSCSPISGHRSVSWYQQTPGQGLQFLFEYFSETQRNKGNFPGRFSGRQFSNSRSEMNVSTLELGDSALYLCASSLEASQETQYFGPGTRLLVL.

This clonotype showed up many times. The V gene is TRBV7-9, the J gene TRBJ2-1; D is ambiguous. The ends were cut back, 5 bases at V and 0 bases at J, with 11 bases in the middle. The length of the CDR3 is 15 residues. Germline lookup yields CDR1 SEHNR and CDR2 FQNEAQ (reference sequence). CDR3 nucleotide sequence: TGTGCCAGCAGCGGCCGAATTAGCTCCTACAATGAGCAGTTCTTC. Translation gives CASSGRISSYNEQFF.

In nucleotides, the CDR3 is TGTGCCAGTAGTATAGCCTTCCCTTCGACAGGCGCCGGCTACACCTTC. It encodes CASSIAFPSTGAGYTF. The gene calls are TRBV19 and TRBJ1-2; weak D call: TRBD1 (6 bases). Germline CDR1 is LNHDA and CDR2 is SQIVND (reference sequence). Trimming left V 1 base short and J 8 bases short, with 20 bases between. This CDR3 has 16 amino acids.

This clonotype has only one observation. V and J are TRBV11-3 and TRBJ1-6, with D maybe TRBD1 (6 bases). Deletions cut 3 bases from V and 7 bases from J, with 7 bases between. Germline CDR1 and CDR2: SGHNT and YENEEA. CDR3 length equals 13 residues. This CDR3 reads CASSFGQNSPLHF. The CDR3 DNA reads TGTGCCAGCAGCTTTGGACAGAATTCACCCCTCCACTTT. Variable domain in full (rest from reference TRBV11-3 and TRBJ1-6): EAGVVQSPRYKIIEKKQPVAFWCNPISGHNTLYWYLQNLGQGPELLIRYENEEAVDDSQLPKDRFSAERLKGVDSTLKIQPAELGDSAVYLCASSFGQNSPLHFGNGTRLTVT.

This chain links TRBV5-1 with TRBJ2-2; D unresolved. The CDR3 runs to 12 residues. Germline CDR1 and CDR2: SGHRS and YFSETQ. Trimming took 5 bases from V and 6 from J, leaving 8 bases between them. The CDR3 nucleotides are TGCGCCAGCAGTGTCCGTCCCGGGGAGCTGTTTTTT. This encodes CASSVRPGELFF.

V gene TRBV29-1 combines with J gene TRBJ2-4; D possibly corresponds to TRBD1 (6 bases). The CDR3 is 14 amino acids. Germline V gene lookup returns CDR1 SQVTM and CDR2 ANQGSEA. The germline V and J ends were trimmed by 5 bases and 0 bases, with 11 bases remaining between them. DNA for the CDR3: TGCAGCGTTCAGGGGATAGTAGCCAAAAACATTCAGTACTTC. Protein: CSVQGIVAKNIQYF. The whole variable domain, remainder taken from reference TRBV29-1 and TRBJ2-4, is SAVISQKPSRDICQRGTSLTIQCQVDSQVTMMFWYRQQPGQSLTLIATANQGSEATYESGFVIDKFPISRPNLTFSTLTVSNMSPEDSSIYLCSVQGIVAKNIQYFGAGTRLSVL.

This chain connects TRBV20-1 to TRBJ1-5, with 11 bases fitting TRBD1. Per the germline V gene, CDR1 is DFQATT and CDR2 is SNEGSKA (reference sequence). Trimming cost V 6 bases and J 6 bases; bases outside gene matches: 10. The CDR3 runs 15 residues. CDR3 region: CSAEKGQGVFQPQHF. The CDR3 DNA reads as TGCAGTGCGGAGAAGGGACAGGGGGTATTTCAGCCCCAGCATTTT.